The T cell receptor beta chain under discussion was sequenced for a study of blood T cell repertoires in COVID-19. Study background: T cells, B-cell-depleted T cells, or PBMCs provided the cDNA or gDNA that served as material.

Looked up from germline, CDR1 is LNHDA and CDR2 is SQIVND (reference sequence). The V segment lost 6 bases and the J segment 2 bases; nucleotides outside the gene matches: 9. This CDR3 is 16 amino acids long. Profiling relied on immunoSEQ multiplex PCR, and the TCRdb table lists in-frame clones only, not all of them. The sample gives under 200,000 clones, roughly 86% of which show up once; about 7% is in the top ten. This rearrangement joins TRBV19 to TRBJ1-5; 8 nucleotides align to TRBD1. Sequencing was carried out using peripheral blood. The sequence was obtained from a woman aged 80 or over in a cohort sampled during active or convalescent COVID-19. CDR3 sequence (DNA): TGTGCCAGTAGGATGACAGGGGTGGGCGGCAATCAGCCCCAGCATTTT. Translating it yields CASRMTGVGGNQPQHF.